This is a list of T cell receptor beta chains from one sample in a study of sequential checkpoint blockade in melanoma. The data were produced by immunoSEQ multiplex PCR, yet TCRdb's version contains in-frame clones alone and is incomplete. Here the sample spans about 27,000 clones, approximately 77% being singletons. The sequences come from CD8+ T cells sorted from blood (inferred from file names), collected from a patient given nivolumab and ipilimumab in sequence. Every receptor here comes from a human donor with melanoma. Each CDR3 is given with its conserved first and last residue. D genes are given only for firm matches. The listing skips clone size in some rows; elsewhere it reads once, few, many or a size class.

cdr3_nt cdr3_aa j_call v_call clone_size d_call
TGTGCCAGCAGCTTAGGACAGGGAAGTTGGTTTGAAAAACTGTTTTTT CASSLGQGSWFEKLFF TRBJ1-4 TRBV7-6 - TRBD1
TGCGCCAGCAGCCAAGATGGGGGGAGAGACGAAAAACTGTTTTTT CASSQDGGRDEKLFF TRBJ1-4 TRBV4-1 - -
TGTGCCAGCAGCCAAGGAGCAGGAGAGGGCTATGGCTACACCTTC CASSQGAGEGYGYTF TRBJ1-2 TRBV4-2 - -
TGTGCCAGCAGCCCGGCTCTGGCTAGCGGACCCCAAGAGACCCAGTACTTC CASSPALASGPQETQYF TRBJ2-5 TRBV5-6 - TRBD2
TGTGCCAGCACAGGGACATCCTACAATGAGCAGTTCTTC CASTGTSYNEQFF TRBJ2-1 TRBV7-9 - -
TGTGCCAGTAGTGCGACACCCACAGATACGCAGTATTTT CASSATPTDTQYF TRBJ2-3 TRBV19 - -
TGCGCCAGCAGCCAAGATGACAGCCAGGAGACCCAGTACTTC CASSQDDSQETQYF TRBJ2-5 TRBV4-3 once -
TGTGCCAGTAGTCCCCAGGGGCAGAGCTCCTACGAGCAGTACTTC CASSPQGQSSYEQYF TRBJ2-7 TRBV19 - -
TGTGCCAGCAGCTTAGGAGCGGGGGGGCCGATAGATACGCAGTATTTT CASSLGAGGPIDTQYF TRBJ2-3 TRBV7-3 - TRBD2
TGTGCCAGCTCACCGGAGGGGGCACTCTATGGCTACACCTTC CASSPEGALYGYTF TRBJ1-2 TRBV18 - TRBD1
TGTGCCAGCAGCTTTGGCAGCGGGACTAGCGGGGAGTTTACCTACGAGCAGTACTTC CASSFGSGTSGEFTYEQYF TRBJ2-7 TRBV7-3 few TRBD2
TGTGCCAGCAGTTTATGGGCAGGGTACAATGAGCAGTTCTTC CASSLWAGYNEQFF TRBJ2-1 TRBV27 - -
TGTGCCAGTAGTATAGACCTTTGGGGACAGGGGGCTCAGCCCCAGCATTTT CASSIDLWGQGAQPQHF TRBJ1-5 TRBV19 - TRBD1
TGTGCCAGCAGCAAAATGGCCGGGGTCCCTTGGTACGAGCAGTACTTC CASSKMAGVPWYEQYF TRBJ2-7 TRBV21-1 - -
TGTGCCAGCAGTTACTCATCCAGCGGGGAGCTGTTTTTT CASSYSSSGELFF TRBJ2-2 TRBV6-5 - -
TGTGCCAGCAGTCGGCCGGAGGGCACTGAAGCTTTCTTT CASSRPEGTEAFF TRBJ1-1 TRBV28 - -